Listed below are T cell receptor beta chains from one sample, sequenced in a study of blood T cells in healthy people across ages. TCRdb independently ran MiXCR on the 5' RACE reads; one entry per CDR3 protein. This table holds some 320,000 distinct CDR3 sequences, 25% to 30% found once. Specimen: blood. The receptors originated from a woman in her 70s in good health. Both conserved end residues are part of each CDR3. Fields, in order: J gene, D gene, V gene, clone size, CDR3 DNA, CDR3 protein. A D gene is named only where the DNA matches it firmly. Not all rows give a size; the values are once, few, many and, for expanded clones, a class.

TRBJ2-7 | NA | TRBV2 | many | TGTGCCAGCAGTCTCGACACGAGCTCCTACGAGCAGTACTTC | CASSLDTSSYEQYF
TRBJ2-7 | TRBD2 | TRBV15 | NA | TGTGCCACCAGCAGAGATCCTACTAGCGCCTACGAGCAGTACTTC | CATSRDPTSAYEQYF
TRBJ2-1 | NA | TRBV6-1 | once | TGTGCCAGCAGCCCACAAAGCGGAACCAAATCCAACTACAATGAGCAGTTCTTC | CASSPQSGTKSNYNEQFF
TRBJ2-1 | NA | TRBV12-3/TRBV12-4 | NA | TGTGCCAGCAGTTTAGGACTGCCGCTGGAGCAGTTCTTC | CASSLGLPLEQFF
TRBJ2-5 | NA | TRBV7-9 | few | TGTGCCAGCAGCTTAACTTCGGGTCGCAAAGAGACCCAGTACTTC | CASSLTSGRKETQYF
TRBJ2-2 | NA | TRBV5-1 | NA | TGCGCCAGCAGCTTTAACGACTACACCGGGGAGCTGTTTTTT | CASSFNDYTGELFF
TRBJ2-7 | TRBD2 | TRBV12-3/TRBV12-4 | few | TGTGCCAGCAGTTTCCAAAAACTAGCGGGGATCTACGAGCAGTACTTC | CASSFQKLAGIYEQYF
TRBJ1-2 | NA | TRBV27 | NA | TGTGCCAGCAGTTCGACGGTCGTGGCTAGGGGCTACACCTTC | CASSSTVVARGYTF
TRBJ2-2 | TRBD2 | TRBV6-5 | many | TGTGCCAGCAGTTACTCGCGGGAGGTCACCGGGGAGCTGTTTTTT | CASSYSREVTGELFF
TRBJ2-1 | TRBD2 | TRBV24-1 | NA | TGTGCCACCAGTGACGGACTAGCAGTCAACAATGAGCAGTTCTTC | CATSDGLAVNNEQFF
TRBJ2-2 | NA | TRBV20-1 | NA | TGCAGTGCTTCAATAGCAGGGCGAACCGGGGAGCTGTTTTTT | CSASIAGRTGELFF
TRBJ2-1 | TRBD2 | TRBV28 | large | TGTGCCAGCAGTCCCACCACGCCCATGTTGACTAGCGGGAGAAGGAATGAGCAGTTCTTC | CASSPTTPMLTSGRRNEQFF
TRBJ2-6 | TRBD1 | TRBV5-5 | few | TGTGCCAGCAGCCCCCAAAAGGGGACAGGGGTAACTGGGGCCAACGTCCTGACTTTC | CASSPQKGTGVTGANVLTF
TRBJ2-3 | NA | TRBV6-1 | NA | TGTGCCAGCAGTGAAGCCGGGATAACGCAGTATTTT | CASSEAGITQYF
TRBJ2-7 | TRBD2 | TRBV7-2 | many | TGTGCCAGCAGTAATTTAGCGGGAGGGTCGGGCGAGCAGTACTTC | CASSNLAGGSGEQYF
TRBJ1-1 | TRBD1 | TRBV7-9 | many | TGTGCCAGCAGCTCCCGCCAGGGGGCGGCCACTGAAGCTTTCTTT | CASSSRQGAATEAFF
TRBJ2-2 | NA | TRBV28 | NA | TGTGCCAGCAGTTTTGGGCTAGATACCGGGGAGCTGTTTTTT | CASSFGLDTGELFF
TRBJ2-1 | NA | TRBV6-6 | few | TGTGCCAGCAGTACGTCCGCTCGGCAGTTCTTC | CASSTSARQFF
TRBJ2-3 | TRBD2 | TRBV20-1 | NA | TGCAGTGCTAGCCCCCCTAGCGGGGCCTACTATACGCAGTATTTT | CSASPPSGAYYTQYF
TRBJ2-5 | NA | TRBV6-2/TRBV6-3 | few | TGTGCCAGCAGTTACGGGACACCTATCGAGACCCAGTACTTC | CASSYGTPIETQYF
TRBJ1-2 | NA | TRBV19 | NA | TGTGCCAGCAAGACCGGGAATGACAATCTGTATGGCTACACCTTC | CASKTGNDNLYGYTF
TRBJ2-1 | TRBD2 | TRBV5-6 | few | TGTGCCAGCAGCGAATTGGGACTAGGTGCCTACAATGAGCAGTTCTTC | CASSELGLGAYNEQFF
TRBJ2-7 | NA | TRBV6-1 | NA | TGTGCCAGCAGTGAAGAGGCAGGGCTCTCCTACGAGCAGTACTTC | CASSEEAGLSYEQYF
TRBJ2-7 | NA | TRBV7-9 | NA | TGTGCCAGCAGTACAAGTGAAAGCTCCTACGAGCAGTACTTC | CASSTSESSYEQYF
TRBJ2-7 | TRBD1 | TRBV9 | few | TGTGCCAGCAGCGAGACACAGGGGTGGGAGCAGTACTTC | CASSETQGWEQYF
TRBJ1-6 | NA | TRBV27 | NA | TGTGCCAGCACCCTCGGCCTACCTGGGGATTCACCCCTCCACTTT | CASTLGLPGDSPLHF
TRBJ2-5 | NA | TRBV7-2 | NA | TGTGCCAGCAGCCGTAATCAGGGGACAGAGACCCAGTACTTC | CASSRNQGTETQYF
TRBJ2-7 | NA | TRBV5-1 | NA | TGCGCCAGCAGCTTGGTGACCGGGAGCCTCTACGAGCAGTACTTC | CASSLVTGSLYEQYF
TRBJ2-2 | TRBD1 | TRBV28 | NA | TGTGCCAGCAGACCGGTAGGGACAGGTAACACCGGGGAGCTGTTTTTT | CASRPVGTGNTGELFF
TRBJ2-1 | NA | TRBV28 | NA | TGTGCCAGCACCCCGTCTGGCGGGAAAAGGGGAAGGGAGTACAATGAGCAGTTCTTC | CASTPSGGKRGREYNEQFF
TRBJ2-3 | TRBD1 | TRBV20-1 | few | TGCAGTGCTAGAGAAGCCGGGACAGGGGTTTTAGATACGCAGTATTTT | CSAREAGTGVLDTQYF
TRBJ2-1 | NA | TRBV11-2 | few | TGTGCCAGCAACCCATCGGGGAATGAGCAGTTCTTC | CASNPSGNEQFF
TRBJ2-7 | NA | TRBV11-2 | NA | TGTGCCAGCAGCAACCTCCCCCGACAGAATTACAATGAGCAGTACTTC | CASSNLPRQNYNEQYF
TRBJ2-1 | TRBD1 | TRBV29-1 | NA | TGCAGCGTTGCCCCGGGACAGAGCTCCTACAATGAGCAGTTCTTC | CSVAPGQSSYNEQFF
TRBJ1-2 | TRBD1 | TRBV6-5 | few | TGTGCCAGCAGTTACTCGGACAGGAGCTATGGCTACACCTTC | CASSYSDRSYGYTF
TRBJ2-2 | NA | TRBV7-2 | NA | TGTGCCAGCAGTAATAGGGGGGGCCCAAACACCGGGGAGCTGTTTTTT | CASSNRGGPNTGELFF
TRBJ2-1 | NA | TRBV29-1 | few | TGCAGCGTTGGACGGGGGCGTCACAATGAGCAGTTCTTC | CSVGRGRHNEQFF
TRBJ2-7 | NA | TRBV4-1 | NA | TGCGCCAGCAGCCAAGACGCACGGACCCTCCTGGAGCAGTACTTC | CASSQDARTLLEQYF
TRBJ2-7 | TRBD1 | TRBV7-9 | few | TGTGCCAGTAGCACCCGGACAGGAGGAATCAACGAGCAGTGCTTC | CASSTRTGGINEQCF
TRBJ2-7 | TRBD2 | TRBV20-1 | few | TGCAGTGCTAGGGTTTTGGGACTAGCTTTCTCCGAGCAGTACTTC | CSARVLGLAFSEQYF
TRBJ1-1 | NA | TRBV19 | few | TGTGCCAGTAGTATATCCTTGGGAGCCACTGAAGCTTTCTTT | CASSISLGATEAFF
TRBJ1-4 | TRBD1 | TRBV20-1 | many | TGCAGTGCCCTGACAGGGGGGAATGAAAAACTGTTTTTT | CSALTGGNEKLFF
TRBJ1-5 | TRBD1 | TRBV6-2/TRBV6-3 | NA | TGTGCCAGCAGACGACAGGGGCAGGATCAGCCCCAGCATTTT | CASRRQGQDQPQHF
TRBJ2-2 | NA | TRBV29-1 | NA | TGCAGCGGGATAGCGGTCAACACCGGGGAGCTGTTTTTT | CSGIAVNTGELFF
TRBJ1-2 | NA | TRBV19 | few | TGTGCCAGTAGTCGCGGTGCACAAATCTATGGCTACACCTTC | CASSRGAQIYGYTF
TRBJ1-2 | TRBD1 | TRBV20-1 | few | TGCAGTGCTAGGGTCGGGACAGGAAGGGCGAACTATGGCTACACCTTC | CSARVGTGRANYGYTF
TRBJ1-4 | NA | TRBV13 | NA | TGTGCCAGCAGCCGTAGGAGCGGGACTAATGAAAAACTGTTTTTT | CASSRRSGTNEKLFF
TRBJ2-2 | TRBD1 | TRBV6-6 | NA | TGTGCCAGCAGTCCCCTAAGGACAGGGGACACCGGGGAGCTGTTTTTT | CASSPLRTGDTGELFF
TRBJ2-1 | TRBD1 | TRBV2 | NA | TGTGCCAGCAGTGAATCTCGTGGTACAGGGGGGTTCTTC | CASSESRGTGGFF
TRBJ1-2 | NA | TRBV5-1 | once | TGCGCCAGCAGCTTGGAGGGGGGCGGCGGCTACACCTTC | CASSLEGGGGYTF
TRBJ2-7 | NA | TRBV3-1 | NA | TGTGCCAGCAGCCAACCGGGACAAGGAGTCTACGAGCAGTACTTC | CASSQPGQGVYEQYF
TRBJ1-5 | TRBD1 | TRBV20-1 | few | TGCAGTGCTAGAGGAATAGGACAGGGTTGGGTAGAGAGCAATCAGCCCCAGCATTTT | CSARGIGQGWVESNQPQHF
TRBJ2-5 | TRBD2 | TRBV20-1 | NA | TGCAGTGCAGCCACCTGGCGGGGGAAAGAGACCCAGTACTTC | CSAATWRGKETQYF
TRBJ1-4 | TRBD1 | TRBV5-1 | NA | TGCGCCAGCAAGGGACAGGATGAAAAACTGTTTTTT | CASKGQDEKLFF
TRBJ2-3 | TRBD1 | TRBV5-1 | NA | TGCGCCAGCAGCTCCGGGACAGGGCGTAGAGATACGCAGTATTTT | CASSSGTGRRDTQYF
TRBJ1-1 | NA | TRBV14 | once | TGTGCCAGCAGCCAAATCAGCTCAGAAGCTTTCTTT | CASSQISSEAFF
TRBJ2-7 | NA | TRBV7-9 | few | TGTGCCAGCAGCTCAATCCCCGCGGGACTGACGAACGAGCAGTACTTC | CASSSIPAGLTNEQYF